Following are 29 T cell receptor beta chains from one sample sequenced in a study of control samples from healthy donors and cancer patients. Measured with immunoSEQ multiplex PCR; TCRdb has only the in-frame clones, and not every one. The sample lists roughly 150,000 clones, around 88% occurring once. Sequencing was performed on blood. The receptor set was obtained from a man younger than 35 in good health.

The CDR3 DNA sequence: TGTGCCAGCAGCGACAGGGGACGAGAGACCCAGTACTTC. Translating it yields CASSDRGRETQYF. This rearrangement joins TRBV7-9 to TRBJ2-5; 8 bases align to TRBD1. The junction had 3 bases not matched to a gene; V was cut back by 5 bases and J by 4 bases. CDR1 and CDR2 (germline): SEHNR, FQNEAQ (reference sequence). This CDR3 has 13 residues.

The chain links TRBV6-2 or TRBV6-3 to TRBJ1-5, with a tentative D call TRBD1 (5 bases). Germline V lookup: CDR1 MNHEY, CDR2 SVGEGT. This CDR3 is 15 amino acids long. Between the trimmed V and J ends, which lost 2 bases and 5 bases, there was a span of 13 bases. In DNA form, the CDR3 reads TGTGCCAGCAGTTACGGAGGGGCGACAGATCAGCCCCAGCATTTT. Translation gives CASSYGGATDQPQHF.

The genes are TRBV9 and TRBJ2-3; D is perhaps TRBD1 (5 bases). Trimming shortened V by 2 bases and J by 4 bases, and 11 bases separated the two germline ends. The CDR3 is 14 residues long. Germline lookup yields CDR1 SGDLS and CDR2 YYNGEE. CDR3 sequence reads: CASSVLGAADTQYF. The CDR3 DNA is TGTGCCAGCAGCGTCTTAGGGGCGGCAGATACGCAGTATTTT.

J is TRBJ2-2 and V is TRBV6-2 or TRBV6-3; the D gene is possibly TRBD2 (7 bases). Germline CDR1 MNHEY, CDR2 SVGEGT. V was pared by 2 bases and J by 4 bases, with 14 bases between. The CDR3 is 16 residues long. In DNA, the CDR3 is TGTGCCAGCAGTTACGATGGGGGGGCCGTCACCGGGGAGCTGTTTTTT. This translates into CASSYDGGAVTGELFF.

This chain links TRBV24-1 with TRBJ2-6; TRBD1 matches 9 bases. J gave up 2 bases and V 9 bases, and 13 bases lay outside the gene matches. This CDR3 has 18 residues. Germline-derived CDR1 and CDR2 are KGHDR and SFDVKD. CDR3 in amino acids: CATGPSPGQGPGANVLTF. The CDR3 region has the DNA TGTGCCACCGGCCCGTCACCGGGACAGGGTCCTGGGGCCAACGTCCTGACTTTC.

V usage is TRBV7-3 and J usage is TRBJ2-3, with 9 bases fitting TRBD1. The J segment lost 5 bases and the V segment lost 2 bases, leaving 11 bases of the junction unmatched. CDR3 length equals 17 residues. Germline assignment: CDR1 SGHTA and CDR2 FQGTGA. The CDR3 DNA sequence: TGTGCCAGCAGCTTATACGTCTTTGGGACAGGGAAAGATACGCAGTATTTT. Its translation is CASSLYVFGTGKDTQYF. The entire variable domain, with the rest obtained from reference TRBV7-3 and TRBJ2-3, is as follows: GAGVSQTPSNKVTEKGKYVELRCDPISGHTALYWYRQSLGQGPEFLIYFQGTGAADDSGLPNDRFFAVRPEGSVSTLKIQRTERGDSAVYLCASSLYVFGTGKDTQYFGPGTRLTVL.

The table lists this clone with a count of one. J is TRBJ2-7 and V is TRBV6-1; a possible D gene is TRBD1 (5 bases). Germline V gives CDR1 MNHNS, CDR2 SASEGT. Trimming removed 3 bases at V and 3 bases at J, with 15 bases between. The CDR3 is 15 residues long. The CDR3 nucleotides are TGTGCCAGCAGTGAGAGTGGGGCCGGCTACTACGAGCAGTACTTC. Its protein is CASSESGAGYYEQYF.

The rearrangement uses TRBV6-2 or TRBV6-3 and TRBJ1-6; weak D call: TRBD1 (5 bases). Per the germline V gene, CDR1 is MNHEY and CDR2 is SVGEGT. V shed 0 bases and J shed 7 bases, with 10 bases lying between them. This CDR3 comprises 15 residues. Here the CDR3 reads CASSYSPGRNSPLHF. Here the CDR3 DNA reads TGTGCCAGCAGTTACTCCCCAGGGCGGAATTCACCCCTCCACTTT.

The rearrangement uses TRBV25-1 and TRBJ1-4; tentative D call: TRBD1 (5 bases). The V gene's germline CDR1 is MGHDK and CDR2 SYGVNS. Trimming pared 8 bases from V and 5 bases from J, leaving 18 bases between. This CDR3 is built from 15 residues. The chain's CDR3 is CASARNLGGNEKLFF. The DNA for the CDR3 is TGTGCCAGCGCCCGGAATCTGGGGGGGAATGAAAAACTGTTTTTT.

The J gene is TRBJ1-1, the V gene TRBV9, with D tentatively TRBD1 (6 bases). This CDR3 spans 14 amino acids. The germline V gene has CDR1 SGDLS and CDR2 YYNGEE. V dropped 3 bases and J dropped 5 bases, with 14 bases sitting between them. CDR3 sequence: CASSATTGSTEAFF. The CDR3 DNA is TGTGCCAGCAGCGCAACGACAGGATCAACTGAAGCTTTCTTT.

This sequence joins TRBV6-5 and TRBJ1-2; possibly TRBD1 for D (5 bases). With 7 bases removed from V and 4 bases from J, the gap between germline ends came to 16 bases. The CDR3 loop spans 14 amino acids. Germline V lookup: CDR1 MNHEY, CDR2 SVGAGI. The CDR3 DNA is TGTGCCAGCAAGGGGACCGCTAGGACCTATGGCTACACCTTC. It translates to CASKGTARTYGYTF.

The V gene is TRBV4-1, the J gene TRBJ2-5; 10 nucleotides align to TRBD2. After removal of 0 bases from V and 2 bases from J, the junction contained 9 bases not matched to a gene. Germline V lookup: CDR1 MGHRA, CDR2 YSYEKL. The CDR3 extends over 18 amino acids. The CDR3 DNA sequence: TGCGCCAGCAGCCAAGAGTGGAGTAGCGGGGGGATACAAGAGACCCAGTACTTC. This encodes CASSQEWSSGGIQETQYF.

The V gene is TRBV19, the J gene TRBJ2-3; 7 bases are shared with TRBD1. Looked up from germline, CDR1 is LNHDA and CDR2 is SQIVND (reference sequence). The CDR3 length is 14 residues. With V trimmed by 7 bases and J by 4 bases, 8 bases remained unmatched. CDR3 sequence (DNA): TGTGCCAGTACCCCAACAGGGGCAGCAGATACGCAGTATTTT. Residues: CASTPTGAADTQYF.

The rearrangement uses TRBV7-6 and TRBJ1-5; the match to TRBD1 covers 10 bases. The CDR3 covers 19 residues. With 6 bases clipped from V and 1 base from J, the junction kept 15 bases outside the gene matches. Germline loops: CDR1 SGHVS, CDR2 FNYEAQ. The CDR3 here is CASRIPGQGKFRSNQPQHF. CDR3 DNA sequence: TGTGCCAGCAGGATTCCGGGACAGGGGAAATTTCGGAGCAATCAGCCCCAGCATTTT.

The rearrangement links TRBV3-1 (or the pseudogene TRBV3-2) to TRBJ2-3; 9 nucleotides line up with TRBD1. The CDR3 spans 15 residues. Trimming took 6 bases from V and 4 from J; bases not matched to a gene: 8. Germline CDR1 LGHDT, CDR2 YNNKEL (reference sequence). The CDR3 here is CASSQPGQGPDTQYF. CDR3 nucleotides: TGTGCCAGCAGTCAACCGGGACAGGGACCAGATACGCAGTATTTT.

V usage is TRBV15 and J usage is TRBJ1-3, with a tentative D call TRBD1 (5 bases). CDR3 length: 16 residues. Germline V CDR1 and CDR2: LNHNV, YYDKDF (reference sequence). Trimming shortened V by 0 bases and J by 0 bases, and 9 bases separated the two germline ends. Here the CDR3 reads CATSRDSGGSGNTIYF. The CDR3 nucleotides are TGTGCCACCAGCAGAGATAGCGGGGGCTCTGGAAACACCATATATTTT.

This rearrangement joins TRBV12-3 or TRBV12-4 to TRBJ2-7; unclear D gene. The CDR3 is 13 amino acids. V was pared by 5 bases and J by 0 bases, with 8 bases between. CDR3: CASSPRSSYEQYF. The CDR3 DNA sequence: TGTGCCAGCAGTCCCCGAAGCTCCTACGAGCAGTACTTC.

J is TRBJ2-1 and V is TRBV28; weak D call: TRBD1 (5 bases). Trimming stripped 4 bases from V and 2 bases from J, with 12 bases between. CDR1 and CDR2 (germline): MDHEN, SYDVKM. The CDR3 runs 15 residues. The chain's CDR3 is CASSSTVSPYNEQFF. The CDR3 DNA sequence: TGTGCCAGCAGTTCGACAGTTAGTCCCTACAATGAGCAGTTCTTC.

The chain links TRBV9 to TRBJ2-2; weak D call: TRBD1 (8 bases). Trimming took 3 bases from V and 5 from J, leaving 20 bases between them. The germline gives CDR1 SGDLS, CDR2 YYNGEE. This CDR3 has 17 residues. The CDR3 loop reads CASSAPLTGGVTGELFF. The CDR3 DNA sequence: TGTGCCAGCAGCGCCCCATTAACAGGGGGGGTTACCGGGGAGCTGTTTTTT.

The CDR3 DNA follows: TGTGCCAGCAGCGGGGGAGGGACTCAGCCCCAGCATTTT. This translates into CASSGGGTQPQHF. This sequence joins TRBV9 and TRBJ1-5; a weak D match, TRBD1 (5 bases). The V end was cut by 3 bases, the J end by 6 bases, with 10 bases between. CDR1 and CDR2 from the germline V gene are SGDLS and YYNGEE. The CDR3 loop spans 13 amino acids.

This chain links TRBV4-2 with TRBJ2-1; D might be TRBD1 or TRBD2, each matching 5 bases. Trimming removed 5 bases from V and 8 bases from J, with 10 bases in between. The V gene's germline CDR1 is LGHNA and CDR2 YNFKEQ. The CDR3 is made up of 12 amino acids. CDR3 nucleotides: TGTGCCAGCAGCGAACAGGAGGATGAGCAGTTCTTC. This gives the protein CASSEQEDEQFF.

The gene calls are TRBV7-9 and TRBJ1-4; no firm D call. Trimming took off 5 bases at V and 3 bases at J, with 13 bases between the two ends. Germline CDR1 and CDR2: SEHNR and FQNEAQ (reference sequence). This CDR3 contains 15 residues. The CDR3 DNA follows: TGTGCCAGCAGCCAGCCGGACGGGGCTAATGAAAAACTGTTTTTT. It yields the protein CASSQPDGANEKLFF.

The V gene is TRBV7-3, the J gene TRBJ2-5; no firm D call. The germline V gene has CDR1 SGHTA and CDR2 FQGTGA. Trimming left V 4 bases short and J 5 bases short, with 11 bases between. The CDR3 consists of 13 residues. The CDR3 coding sequence is TGTGCCAGCAGCTCCGTTCCAAGTGAGACCCAGTACTTC. As protein: CASSSVPSETQYF.

This chain connects TRBV5-4 to TRBJ1-2; D remains unclear. The germline gives CDR1 SGHNT, CDR2 YYREEE (reference sequence). CDR3 length: 12 amino acids. V lost 1 base to trimming and J lost 5 bases, with 6 bases between them. As DNA, the CDR3 is TGTGCCAGCAGCTTGACTGAATATGGCTACACCTTC. This translates into CASSLTEYGYTF.

The chain employs TRBV4-3 and TRBJ1-5, with D possibly matching TRBD1 (5 bases). Germline V gene lookup returns CDR1 LGHNA and CDR2 YSLEER. This CDR3 spans 15 amino acids. V lost 0 bases, J lost 1 base, and 7 bases lay in between. CDR3 nucleotide sequence: TGCGCCAGCAGCCAAGACAGGGTCAGCAATCAGCCCCAGCATTTT. Its translation is CASSQDRVSNQPQHF.

The chain combines TRBV28 with TRBJ1-2; TRBD1 agrees at 7 bases. This CDR3 region has 15 residues. Germline CDR1 is MDHEN and CDR2 is SYDVKM. V shed 5 bases and J 2 bases; nucleotides not matched to a gene: 8. CDR3 nucleotides: TGTGCCAGCAGTCGCCAGGGGGACGGCAACTATGGCTACACCTTC. Encoded protein: CASSRQGDGNYGYTF.

The chain combines TRBV29-1 with TRBJ1-1; a possible D gene is TRBD1 (5 bases). This CDR3 has 13 amino acids. Germline-derived CDR1 and CDR2 are SQVTM and ANQGSEA. V shed 3 bases and J shed 4 bases, with 12 bases lying between them. CDR3 nucleotide sequence: TGCAGCGTTGAGGGGGGAGGGAGCACTGAAGCTTTCTTT. This sequence encodes CSVEGGGSTEAFF.

This clone has only one observation. The V call is TRBV13, the J call TRBJ1-1; D call uncertain. V was trimmed by 5 bases and J by 3 bases, leaving 13 bases between them. CDR1 PRHDT and CDR2 FYEKMQ come from the germline V gene (reference sequence). The CDR3 runs 14 residues. CDR3 region: CASSRRWSDTEAFF. The DNA for the CDR3 is TGTGCCAGCAGCCGAAGGTGGTCGGACACTGAAGCTTTCTTT.

The chain has TRBV24-1 and TRBJ2-7; 8 bases match TRBD1. The germline CDR1 and CDR2 sequences are KGHDR and SFDVKD. V lost 9 bases to trimming and J lost 5 bases; unmatched junction nucleotides: 8. The CDR3 covers 13 residues. Written as DNA, the CDR3 is TGTGCCACCCAGGGGGCCTCTATGGACGAGCAGTACTTC. This translates into CATQGASMDEQYF.